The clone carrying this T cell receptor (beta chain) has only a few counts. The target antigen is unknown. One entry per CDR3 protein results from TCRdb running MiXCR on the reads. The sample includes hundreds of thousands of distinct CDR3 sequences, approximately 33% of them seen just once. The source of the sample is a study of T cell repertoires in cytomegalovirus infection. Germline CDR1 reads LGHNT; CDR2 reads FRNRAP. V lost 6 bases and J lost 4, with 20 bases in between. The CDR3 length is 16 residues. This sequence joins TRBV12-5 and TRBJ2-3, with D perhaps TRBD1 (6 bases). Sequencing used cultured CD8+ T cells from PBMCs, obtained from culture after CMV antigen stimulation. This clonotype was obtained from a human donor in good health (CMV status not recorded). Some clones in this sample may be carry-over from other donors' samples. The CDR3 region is CASGRVRGKRPDTQYF. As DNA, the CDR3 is TGTGCTAGTGGAAGGGTAAGGGGGAAGCGGCCAGATACGCAGTATTTT.